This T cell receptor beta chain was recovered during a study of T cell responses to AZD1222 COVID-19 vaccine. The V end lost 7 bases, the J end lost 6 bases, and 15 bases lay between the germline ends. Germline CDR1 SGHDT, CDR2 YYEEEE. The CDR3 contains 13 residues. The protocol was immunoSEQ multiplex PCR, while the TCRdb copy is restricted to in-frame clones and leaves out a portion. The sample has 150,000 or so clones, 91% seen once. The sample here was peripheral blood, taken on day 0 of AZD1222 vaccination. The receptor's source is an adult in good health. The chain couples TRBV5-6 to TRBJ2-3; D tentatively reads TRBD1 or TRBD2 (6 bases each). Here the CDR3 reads CASGLLGGDTQYF. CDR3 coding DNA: TGTGCCAGCGGTTTGTTAGGGGGGGATACGCAGTATTTT. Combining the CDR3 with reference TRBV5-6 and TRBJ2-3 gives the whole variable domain DAGVTQSPTHLIKTRGQQVTLRCSPKSGHDTVSWYQQALGQGPQFIFQYYEEEERQRGNFPDRFSGHQFPNYSSELNVNALLLGDSALYLCASGLLGGDTQYFGPGTRLTVL.